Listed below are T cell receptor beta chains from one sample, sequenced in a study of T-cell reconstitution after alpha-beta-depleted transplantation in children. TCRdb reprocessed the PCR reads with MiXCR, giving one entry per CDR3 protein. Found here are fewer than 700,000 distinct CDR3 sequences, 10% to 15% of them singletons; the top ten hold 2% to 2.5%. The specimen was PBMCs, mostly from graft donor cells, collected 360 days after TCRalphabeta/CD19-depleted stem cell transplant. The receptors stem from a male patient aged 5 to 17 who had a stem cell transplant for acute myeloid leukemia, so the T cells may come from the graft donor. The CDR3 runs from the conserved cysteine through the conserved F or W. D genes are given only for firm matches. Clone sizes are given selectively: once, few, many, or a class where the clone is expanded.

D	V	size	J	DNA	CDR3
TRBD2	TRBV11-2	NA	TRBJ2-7	TGTGCCAGCAGGACCCTCGTGGGGGGGAACGAGCAGTACTTC	CASRTLVGGNEQYF
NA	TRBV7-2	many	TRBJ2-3	TGTGCCAGCAGCTTACGGGTCAGGTACACAGATACGCAGTATTTT	CASSLRVRYTDTQYF
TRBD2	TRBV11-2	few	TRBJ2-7	TGTGCCAGCAGCTTAGTTGCTAGCGGGTTCCATAGCTCCTACGAGCAGTACTTC	CASSLVASGFHSSYEQYF
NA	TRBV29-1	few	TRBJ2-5	TGCAGCGTTGATTTCGCGGGGGAGACCCAGTACTTC	CSVDFAGETQYF
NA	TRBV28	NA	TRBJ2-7	TGTGCCTCACTCGGGTCTTGGGGCGAGCAGTACTTC	CASLGSWGEQYF
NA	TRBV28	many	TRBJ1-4	TGTGCCAGCAGTCCGGTGAATGAAAAACTGTTTTTT	CASSPVNEKLFF
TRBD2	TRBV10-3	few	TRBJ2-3	TGTGCCATCATTCTAGCGGGAGAGACAGATACGCAGTATTTT	CAIILAGETDTQYF
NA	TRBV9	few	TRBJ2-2	TGTGCCAGCAGCGTCCTACAATCGAACACCGGGGAGCTGTTTTTT	CASSVLQSNTGELFF
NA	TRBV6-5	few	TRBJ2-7	TGTGCCAGCAGTTACGGGGAGGCGAACTACGAGCAGTACTTC	CASSYGEANYEQYF
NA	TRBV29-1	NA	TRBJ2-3	TGCAGCGTTGGGGAGGCTAGCACAGATACGCAGTATTTT	CSVGEASTDTQYF
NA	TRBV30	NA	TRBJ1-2	TGTGCCTGGGAACCTTTCAGGGGCACAGCTAACTATGGCTACACCTTC	CAWEPFRGTANYGYTF
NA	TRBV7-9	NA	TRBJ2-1	TGTGCCAGCAGCTACTCAGGGGTTCGGGGAAATGAGCAGTTCTTC	CASSYSGVRGNEQFF
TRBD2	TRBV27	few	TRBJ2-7	TGTGCCAGCAGTTTATGGCCAGGGACTACCTACGAGCAGTACTTC	CASSLWPGTTYEQYF
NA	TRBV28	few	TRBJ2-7	TGTGCCAGCAGACGACTTGTCGGCTCCTACGAGCAGTACTTC	CASRRLVGSYEQYF
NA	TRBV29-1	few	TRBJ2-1	TGCAGCGCCGGGACCGACCACAATGAGCAGTTCTTC	CSAGTDHNEQFF
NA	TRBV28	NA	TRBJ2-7	TGTGCCAGCATAGAGGACAGTAAAACCTACGAGCAGTACTTC	CASIEDSKTYEQYF
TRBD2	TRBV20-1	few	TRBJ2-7	TGCAGTGCTAGAAGCCTAGCGGGAGGATTTGAGCAGTACTTC	CSARSLAGGFEQYF
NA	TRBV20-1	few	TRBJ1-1	TGCAGTGCTAGACCTCAGCCCAACACTGAAGCTTTCTTT	CSARPQPNTEAFF
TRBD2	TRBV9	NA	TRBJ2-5	TGTGCCAGCAGCGTAGGTGCGGGAGAGGAGACCCAGTACTTC	CASSVGAGEETQYF
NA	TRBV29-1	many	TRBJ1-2	TGCAGCGTCTCAGGGGTCCTCTATGGCTACACCTTC	CSVSGVLYGYTF
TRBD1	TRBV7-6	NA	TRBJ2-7	TGTGCCAGCAGCAATCAACCGGGACAGGGGGCAAACGAGCAGTACTTC	CASSNQPGQGANEQYF
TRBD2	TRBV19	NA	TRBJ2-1	TGTGCCTGTAATAGCGGGAGACGTATCAATGAGCAGTTCTTC	CACNSGRRINEQFF
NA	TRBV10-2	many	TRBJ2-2	TGCGCCAGCAGTGAGGGCACCGGGGAGCTGTTTTTT	CASSEGTGELFF
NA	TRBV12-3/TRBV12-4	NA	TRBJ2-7	TGTGCCAGCACCCTGGGCCTTGGGGAGCAGTACTTC	CASTLGLGEQYF
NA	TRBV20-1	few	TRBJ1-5	TGCAGTGCGAGACGGGGGGGCAGTCAGCCCCAGCATTTT	CSARRGGSQPQHF
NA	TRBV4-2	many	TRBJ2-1	TGTGCCAGCAGCCCCGGACTTTCCCTCAATGAGCAGTTCTTC	CASSPGLSLNEQFF
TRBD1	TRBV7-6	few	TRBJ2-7	TGTGCCAGCAGCTCCCAGGGACAGGTGACCTACGAGCAGTACTTC	CASSSQGQVTYEQYF
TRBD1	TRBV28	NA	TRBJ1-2	TGTGCCAGCAGTTTCGGACATCCGGGACAGGGGCATTACGGCTACACCTTC	CASSFGHPGQGHYGYTF
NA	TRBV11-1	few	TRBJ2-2	TGTGCCAGCAGCCCCCCGTGGTGGGCGGGGGCGCCTACCGGGGAGCTGTTTTTT	CASSPPWWAGAPTGELFF
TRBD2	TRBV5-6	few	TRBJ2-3	TGTGCCAGCAGCTTGTCGGCTAGCGGGAGAGGTACGCAGTATTTT	CASSLSASGRGTQYF
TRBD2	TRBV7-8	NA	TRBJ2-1	TGTGCCAGCAGCTTAGCGGTGGGGGGGAATGAGCAGTTCTTC	CASSLAVGGNEQFF
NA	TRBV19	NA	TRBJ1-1	TGTGCCAGTAGTAGGCAGGGTGGAGAAGCTTTCTTT	CASSRQGGEAFF
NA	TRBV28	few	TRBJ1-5	TGTGCCAGCAGTTTGGACAGCGAATATCAGCCCCAGCATTTT	CASSLDSEYQPQHF
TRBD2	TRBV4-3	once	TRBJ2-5	TGCGCCAGCAGCCAAGTTTGGACTAGCGGGAGAGAGACCCAGTACTTC	CASSQVWTSGRETQYF
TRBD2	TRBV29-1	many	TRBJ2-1	TGCAGCGTTGAACCTAGCGGGTACAATGAGCAGTTCTTC	CSVEPSGYNEQFF
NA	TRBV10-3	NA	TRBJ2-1	TGTGCCATCGGGGGGACCTCCGCCAATGAGCAGTTCTTC	CAIGGTSANEQFF
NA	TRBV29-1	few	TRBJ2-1	TGCAGCGTTGGCCCCGCTCAAAGTGGGTTCTTC	CSVGPAQSGFF
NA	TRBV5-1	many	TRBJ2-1	TGCGCCAGCAGCACCTACCTAGTGAGCTCCTACAATGAGCAGTTCTTC	CASSTYLVSSYNEQFF
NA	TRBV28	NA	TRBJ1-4	TGTGCCAGCAGTGAGCTCATAACTAATGAAAAACTGTTTTTT	CASSELITNEKLFF